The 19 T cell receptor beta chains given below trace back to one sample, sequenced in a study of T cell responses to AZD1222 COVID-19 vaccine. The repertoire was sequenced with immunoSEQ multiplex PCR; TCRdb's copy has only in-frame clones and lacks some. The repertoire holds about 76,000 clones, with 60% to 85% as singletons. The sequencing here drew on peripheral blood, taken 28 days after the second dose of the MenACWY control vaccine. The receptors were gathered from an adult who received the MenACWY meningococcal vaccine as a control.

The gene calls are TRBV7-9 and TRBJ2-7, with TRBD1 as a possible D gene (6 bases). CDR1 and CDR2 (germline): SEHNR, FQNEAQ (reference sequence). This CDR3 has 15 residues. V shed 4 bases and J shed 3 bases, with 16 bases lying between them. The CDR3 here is CASSSFTGSDYEQYF. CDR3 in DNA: TGTGCCAGCAGCTCGTTCACAGGGTCAGACTACGAGCAGTACTTC. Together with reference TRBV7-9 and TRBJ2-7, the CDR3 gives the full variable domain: DTGVSQNPRHKITKRGQNVTFRCDPISEHNRLYWYRQTLGQGPEFLTYFQNEAQLEKSRLLSDRFSAERPKGSFSTLEIQRTEQGDSAMYLCASSSFTGSDYEQYFGPGTRLTVT.

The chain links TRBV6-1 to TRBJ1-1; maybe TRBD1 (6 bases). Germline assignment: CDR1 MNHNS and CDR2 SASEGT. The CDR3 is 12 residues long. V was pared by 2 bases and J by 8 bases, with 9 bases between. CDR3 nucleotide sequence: TGTGCCAGCAGTGAAAGGGGGGCAGAAGCTTTCTTT. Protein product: CASSERGAEAFF.

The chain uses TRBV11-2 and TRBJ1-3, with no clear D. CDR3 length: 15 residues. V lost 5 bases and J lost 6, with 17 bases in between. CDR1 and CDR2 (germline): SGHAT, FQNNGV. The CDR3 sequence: CASSDVFNSKNTIYF. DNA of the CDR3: TGTGCCAGCAGCGATGTGTTTAACTCGAAAAACACCATATATTTT.

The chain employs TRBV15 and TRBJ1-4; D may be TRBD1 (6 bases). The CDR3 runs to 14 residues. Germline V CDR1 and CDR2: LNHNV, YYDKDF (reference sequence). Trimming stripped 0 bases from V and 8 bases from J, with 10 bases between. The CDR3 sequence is CATSRDIGGEKLFF. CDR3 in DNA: TGTGCCACCAGCAGAGATATAGGGGGGGAAAAACTGTTTTTT.

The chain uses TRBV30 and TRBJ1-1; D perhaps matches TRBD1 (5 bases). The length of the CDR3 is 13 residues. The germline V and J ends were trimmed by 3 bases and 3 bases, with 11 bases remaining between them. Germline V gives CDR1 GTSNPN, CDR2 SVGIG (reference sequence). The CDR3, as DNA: TGTGCCTGGAGGGGACGGGGGGACACTGAAGCTTTCTTT. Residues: CAWRGRGDTEAFF.

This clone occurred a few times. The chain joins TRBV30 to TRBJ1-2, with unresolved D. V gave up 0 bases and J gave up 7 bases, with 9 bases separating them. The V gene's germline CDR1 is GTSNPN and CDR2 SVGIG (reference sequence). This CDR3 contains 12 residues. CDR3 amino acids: CAWSVSAGGYTF. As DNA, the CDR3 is TGTGCCTGGAGTGTATCCGCTGGTGGCTACACCTTC.

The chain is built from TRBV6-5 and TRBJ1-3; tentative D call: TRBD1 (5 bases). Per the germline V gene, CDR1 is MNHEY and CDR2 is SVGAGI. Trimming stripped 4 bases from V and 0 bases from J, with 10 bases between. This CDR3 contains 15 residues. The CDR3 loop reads CASSLGLPSGNTIYF. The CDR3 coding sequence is TGTGCCAGCAGTTTGGGACTGCCCTCTGGAAACACCATATATTTT.

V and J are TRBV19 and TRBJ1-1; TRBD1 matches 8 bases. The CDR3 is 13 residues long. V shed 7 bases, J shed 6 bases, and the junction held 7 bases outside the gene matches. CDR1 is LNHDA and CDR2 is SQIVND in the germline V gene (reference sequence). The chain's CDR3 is CASTGQGWAEAFF. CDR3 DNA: TGTGCCAGTACTGGACAGGGTTGGGCTGAAGCTTTCTTT.

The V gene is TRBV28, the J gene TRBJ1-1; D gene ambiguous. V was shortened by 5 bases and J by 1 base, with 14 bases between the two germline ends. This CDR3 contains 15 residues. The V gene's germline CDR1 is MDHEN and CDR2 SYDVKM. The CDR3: CASSSLASGNTEAFF. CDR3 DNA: TGTGCCAGCAGTAGCCTCGCAAGTGGGAACACTGAAGCTTTCTTT.

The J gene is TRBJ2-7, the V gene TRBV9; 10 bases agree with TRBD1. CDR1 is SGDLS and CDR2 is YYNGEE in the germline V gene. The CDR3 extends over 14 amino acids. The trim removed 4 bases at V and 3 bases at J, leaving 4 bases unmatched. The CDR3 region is CASSHRDRGYEQYF. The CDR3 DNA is TGTGCCAGCAGCCACCGGGACAGGGGCTACGAGCAGTACTTC.

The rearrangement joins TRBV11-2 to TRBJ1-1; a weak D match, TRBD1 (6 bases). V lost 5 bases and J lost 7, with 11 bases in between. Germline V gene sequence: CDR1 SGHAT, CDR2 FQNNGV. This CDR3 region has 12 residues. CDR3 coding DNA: TGTGCCAGCAGCCGGACAGTGGGTGAAGCTTTCTTT. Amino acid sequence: CASSRTVGEAFF. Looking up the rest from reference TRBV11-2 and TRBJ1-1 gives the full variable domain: EAGVAQSPRYKIIEKRQSVAFWCNPISGHATLYWYQQILGQGPKLLIQFQNNGVVDDSQLPKDRFSAERLKGVDSTLKIQPAKLEDSAVYLCASSRTVGEAFFGQGTRLTVV.

The CDR3 DNA is TGTGCCAGCAGATTCCTAGCGGCCTCCTACAATGAGCAGTTCTTC. This codes for CASRFLAASYNEQFF. The J gene is TRBJ2-1, the V gene TRBV13, with 7 bases lining up with TRBD2. The CDR3 is made up of 15 amino acids. Per germline, CDR1 PRHDT and CDR2 FYEKMQ (reference sequence). Trimming took 6 bases from V and 0 from J; bases not matched to a gene: 5. Supplemented by reference TRBV13 and TRBJ2-1, the full variable domain reads AAGVIQSPRHLIKEKRETATLKCYPIPRHDTVYWYQQGPGQDPQFLISFYEKMQSDKGSIPDRFSAQQFSDYHSELNMSSLELGDSALYFCASRFLAASYNEQFFGPGTRLTVL.

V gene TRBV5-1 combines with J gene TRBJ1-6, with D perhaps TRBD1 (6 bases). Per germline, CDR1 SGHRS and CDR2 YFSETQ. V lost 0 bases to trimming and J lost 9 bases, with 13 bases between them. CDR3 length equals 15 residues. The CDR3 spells CASSLGVQGGSPLHF. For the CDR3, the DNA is TGCGCCAGCAGCTTGGGCGTACAGGGAGGTTCACCCCTCCACTTT.

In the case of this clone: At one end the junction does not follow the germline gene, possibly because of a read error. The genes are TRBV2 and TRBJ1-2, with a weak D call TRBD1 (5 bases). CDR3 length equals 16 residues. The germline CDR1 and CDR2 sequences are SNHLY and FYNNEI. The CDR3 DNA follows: TGTGCCAGCATAAACCGGATCCGGGGGACTAATTATGGCTACACCTTC. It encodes CASINRIRGTNYGYTF.

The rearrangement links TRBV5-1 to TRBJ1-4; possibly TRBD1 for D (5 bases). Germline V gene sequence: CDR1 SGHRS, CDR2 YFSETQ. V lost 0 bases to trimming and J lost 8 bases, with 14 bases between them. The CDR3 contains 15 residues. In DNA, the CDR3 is TGCGCCAGCAGCTTGGATGGCAGGGCAGACGAAAAACTGTTTTTT. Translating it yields CASSLDGRADEKLFF.

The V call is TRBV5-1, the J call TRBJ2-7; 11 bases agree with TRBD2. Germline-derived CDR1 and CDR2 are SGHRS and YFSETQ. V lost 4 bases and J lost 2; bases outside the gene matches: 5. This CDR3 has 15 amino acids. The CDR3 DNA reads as TGCGCCAGCAGCCCCACTAGCGGGAGCGCCTACGAGCAGTACTTC. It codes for CASSPTSGSAYEQYF.

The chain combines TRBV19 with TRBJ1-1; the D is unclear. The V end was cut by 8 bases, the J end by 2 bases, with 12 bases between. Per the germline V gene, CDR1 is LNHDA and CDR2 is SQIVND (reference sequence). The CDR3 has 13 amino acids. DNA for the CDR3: TGTGCCAGTTCGATGACACCTAACACTGAAGCTTTCTTT. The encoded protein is CASSMTPNTEAFF.

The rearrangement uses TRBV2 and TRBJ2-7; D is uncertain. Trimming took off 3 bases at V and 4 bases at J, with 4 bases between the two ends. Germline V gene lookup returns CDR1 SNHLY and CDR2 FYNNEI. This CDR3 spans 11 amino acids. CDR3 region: CASSDGYEQYF. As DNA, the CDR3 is TGTGCCAGCAGTGACGGTTACGAGCAGTACTTC.

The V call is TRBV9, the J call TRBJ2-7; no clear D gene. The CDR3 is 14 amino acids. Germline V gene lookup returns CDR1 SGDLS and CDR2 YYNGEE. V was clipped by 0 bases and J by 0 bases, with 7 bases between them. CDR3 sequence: CASSVDGSSYEQYF. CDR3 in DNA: TGTGCCAGCAGCGTAGATGGCAGCTCCTACGAGCAGTACTTC. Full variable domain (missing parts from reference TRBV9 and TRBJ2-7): DSGVTQTPKHLITATGQRVTLRCSPRSGDLSVYWYQQSLDQGLQFLIQYYNGEERAKGNILERFSAQQFPDLHSELNLSSLELGDSALYFCASSVDGSSYEQYFGPGTRLTVT.